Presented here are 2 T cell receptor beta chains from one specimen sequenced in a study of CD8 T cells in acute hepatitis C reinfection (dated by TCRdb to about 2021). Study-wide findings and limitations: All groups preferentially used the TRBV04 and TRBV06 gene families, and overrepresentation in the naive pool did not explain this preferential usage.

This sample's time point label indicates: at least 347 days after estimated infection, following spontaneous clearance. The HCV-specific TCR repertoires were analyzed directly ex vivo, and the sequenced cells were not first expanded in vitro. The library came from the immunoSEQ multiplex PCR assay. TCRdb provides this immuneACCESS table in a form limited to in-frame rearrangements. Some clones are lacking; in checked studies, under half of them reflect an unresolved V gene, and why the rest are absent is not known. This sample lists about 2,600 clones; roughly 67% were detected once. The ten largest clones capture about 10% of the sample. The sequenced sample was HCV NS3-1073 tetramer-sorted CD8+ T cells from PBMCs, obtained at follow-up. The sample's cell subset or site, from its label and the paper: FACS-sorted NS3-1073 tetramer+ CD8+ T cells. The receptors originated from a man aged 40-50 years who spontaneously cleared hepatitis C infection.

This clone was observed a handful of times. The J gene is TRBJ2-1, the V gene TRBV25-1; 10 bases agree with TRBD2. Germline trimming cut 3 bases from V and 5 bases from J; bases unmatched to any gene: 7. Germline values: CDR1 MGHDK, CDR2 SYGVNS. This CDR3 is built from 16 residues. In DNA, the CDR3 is TGTGCCAGCAGTGAGGGTAGCGGGAGGCTCGACAATGAGCAGTTCTTC. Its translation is CASSEGSGRLDNEQFF.

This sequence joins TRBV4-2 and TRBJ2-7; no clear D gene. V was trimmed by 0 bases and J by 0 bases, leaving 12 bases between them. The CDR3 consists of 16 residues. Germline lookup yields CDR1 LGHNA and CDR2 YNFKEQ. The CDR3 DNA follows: TGTGCCAGCAGCCAAGAGGTACACTCGAGCTCCTACGAGCAGTACTTC. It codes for CASSQEVHSSSYEQYF.